The 10 T cell receptor beta chains below come from one sample, sequenced in a study of graft-versus-host responses after intestinal transplantation. Their target antigens are unknown. Produced via immunoSEQ multiplex PCR; TCRdb's table is partial and in-frame only. This repertoire shows fewer than 110,000 clones, 80% to 95% found once; its top ten account for approximately 1%. The source material was unstimulated CD8+ T cells sorted from spleen or lymph node cells, sampled before intestinal transplant. Source of these receptors: a human donor who received an intestinal transplant.

V is TRBV5-1 and J is TRBJ1-2; unclear D gene. The CDR3 runs to 13 residues. Germline V gives CDR1 SGHRS, CDR2 YFSETQ. V shed 4 bases and J shed 8 bases, with 15 bases lying between them. As DNA, the CDR3 is TGCGCCAGCAGCCGATGGCCGCGGGGAGGCTACACCTTC. It encodes CASSRWPRGGYTF.

This clone was observed once. The chain carries TRBV6-5 and TRBJ1-5; D not resolved. The CDR3 covers 14 residues. The V and J ends lost 10 bases and 0 bases respectively, with 13 bases between them. Germline CDR1 is MNHEY and CDR2 is SVGAGI. The CDR3 protein is CATANWGSNQPQHF. In DNA form, the CDR3 reads TGTGCCACCGCCAACTGGGGTAGCAATCAGCCCCAGCATTTT.

CDR3 nucleotides: TGTGCCAGCAGCTTAGCCCGCGGGGGGTACAATGAGCAGTTCTTC. Translation gives CASSLARGGYNEQFF. This rearrangement joins TRBV11-2 to TRBJ2-1; 8 nucleotides line up with TRBD2. V lost 1 base, J lost 4 bases, and 3 bases stayed unmatched. Germline CDR1 and CDR2: SGHAT and FQNNGV. The CDR3 loop spans 15 amino acids.

This chain links TRBV14 with TRBJ2-2; no reliable D call. This CDR3 is built from 13 residues. The germline V gene has CDR1 SGHDN and CDR2 FVKESK. Trimming took 1 base from V and 7 from J, leaving 7 bases between them. CDR3 sequence (DNA): TGTGCCAGCAGCCAAGGAAGAAGCGGGGAGCTGTTTTTT. Amino acid sequence: CASSQGRSGELFF.

For the CDR3, the DNA is TGTGCCAGCAGCCAATCGAGGGTGCATGAGGACATGTTTTTT. It encodes CASSQSRVHEDMFF. The V gene is TRBV16, the J gene TRBJ1-4; perhaps TRBD1 as D (5 bases). V shed 0 bases and J shed 15 bases, with 17 bases lying between them. The CDR3 covers 14 residues. Germline lookup yields CDR1 KGHSY and CDR2 FQNENV.

The J gene is TRBJ2-7, the V gene TRBV10-3; D is possibly TRBD1 (5 bases). V lost 0 bases, J lost 3 bases, and 12 bases lay in between. The CDR3 has 15 amino acids. Per the germline V gene, CDR1 is ENHRY and CDR2 is SYGVKD. The CDR3 here is CAISESSDSFYEQYF. In DNA, the CDR3 is TGTGCCATCAGTGAGTCGAGCGACAGTTTCTACGAGCAGTACTTC.

This clone was counted once. The V and J genes are TRBV29-1 and TRBJ2-2; 8 nucleotides agree with TRBD2. V was clipped by 7 bases and J by 1 base; unmatched bases: 5. Germline CDR1 and CDR2: SQVTM and ANQGSEA. The CDR3 runs 14 residues. DNA for the CDR3: TGCAGCGCCACAAGCGGGGGGAACACCGGGGAGCTGTTTTTT. This gives the protein CSATSGGNTGELFF.

The V gene is TRBV30, the J gene TRBJ2-3; no firm D call. The V and J ends lost 5 bases and 2 bases respectively, with 8 bases between them. CDR3 length equals 12 residues. CDR1 and CDR2 (germline): GTSNPN, SVGIG (reference sequence). CDR3 nucleotide sequence: TGTGCCTGGGGCGAATACACAGATACGCAGTATTTT. Amino acid sequence: CAWGEYTDTQYF.

The chain joins TRBV11-1 to TRBJ1-1; D unclear. V was shortened by 0 bases and J by 6 bases, with 11 bases between the two germline ends. CDR3 size: 14 residues. Germline CDR1 and CDR2: SGHAT and FQDESV (reference sequence). CDR3 sequence (DNA): TGTGCCAGCAGCTTAGCGATGGCGCAAGCTGAAGCTTTCTTT. Amino acids: CASSLAMAQAEAFF.

This chain links TRBV4-1 with TRBJ2-1; 9 nucleotides match TRBD1. CDR1 MGHRA and CDR2 YSYEKL come from the germline V gene. The CDR3 length is 15 residues. V lost 4 bases to trimming and J lost 7 bases; unmatched junction nucleotides: 8. This CDR3 reads CASSPRQGEGNEQFF. CDR3 in DNA: TGCGCCAGCAGCCCTCGACAGGGGGAAGGGAATGAGCAGTTCTTC.